This TCR beta chain was identified in a study of early stage breast cancer tumors. Only in-frame clones appear in the TCRdb table, and some are missing; sequencing was by immunoSEQ multiplex PCR. Of roughly 30,000 clones in the sample, approximately 84% were seen once. Germline CDR1 SNHLY, CDR2 FYNNEI. This CDR3 has 13 amino acids. V shed 5 bases and J shed 5 bases, with 10 bases lying between them. V is TRBV2 and J is TRBJ1-5, with D possibly being TRBD1 (5 bases). This receptor was taken from a person aged 45 to 59 with breast cancer. Sequenced: blood. The CDR3 spells CASSRQRDQPQHF. In DNA, the CDR3 is TGTGCCAGCAGTAGACAGAGGGATCAGCCCCAGCATTTT. The complete variable domain, with remaining parts taken from reference TRBV2 and TRBJ1-5, reads EPEVTQTPSHQVTQMGQEVILRCVPISNHLYFYWYRQILGQKVEFLVSFYNNEISEKSEIFDDQFSVERPDGSNFTLKIRSTKLEDSAMYFCASSRQRDQPQHFGDGTRLSIL.